This T cell receptor (beta chain) originates from a study of T cell clonotyping in hematopoietic cell transplantation. Study background: Recipient samples before transplant were obtained post-cytoreduction.

Time point reported: recipient sample about 28 days before transplant, after cytoreduction. Recipients were bled about 28 days pretransplant and at posttransplant days 30, 100, 180. The germline V gene encodes CDR1 MNHNY and CDR2 SVGAGI (reference sequence). This CDR3 spans 14 amino acids. V was clipped by 5 bases and J by 3 bases; unmatched bases: 4. Points from the study as a whole: Broader posttransplant TCR repertoire diversity was predicted by graft donor and pretransplant recipient Inverse Simpson Index values. After transplant, recipient diversity fell while pathologically expanded clonotypes grew through day 180.

Notes on this clone: No antigen is known for it.

TCRdb keeps only in-frame clones here, not all; method: immunoSEQ multiplex PCR. The table has about 10,000 clones, roughly 84% seen once. The source is a woman between 50 and 59 years old with chronic myeloid leukemia. Some clones in this sample may be carry-over from other donors' samples. This sample comprised peripheral blood mononuclear cells, obtained before stem cell transplant. The V call is TRBV6-6, the J call TRBJ2-7, with 10 bases fitting TRBD2. The CDR3 protein is CASSRTSGNYEQYF. In nucleotides, the CDR3 is TGTGCCAGCAGTCGGACTAGCGGAAACTACGAGCAGTACTTC.